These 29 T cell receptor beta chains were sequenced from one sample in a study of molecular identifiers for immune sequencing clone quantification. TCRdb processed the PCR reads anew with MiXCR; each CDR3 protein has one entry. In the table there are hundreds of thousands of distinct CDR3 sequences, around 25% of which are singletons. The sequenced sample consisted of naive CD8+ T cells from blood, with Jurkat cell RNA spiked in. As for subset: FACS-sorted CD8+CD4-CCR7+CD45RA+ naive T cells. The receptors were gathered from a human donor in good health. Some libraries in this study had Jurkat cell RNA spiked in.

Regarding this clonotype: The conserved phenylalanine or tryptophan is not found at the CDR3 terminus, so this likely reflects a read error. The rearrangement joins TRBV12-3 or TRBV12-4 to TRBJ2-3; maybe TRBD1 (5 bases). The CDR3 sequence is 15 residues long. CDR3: CASSLQGTLTDAQYL. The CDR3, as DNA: TGTGCCAGCAGTTTACAGGGCACACTCACAGATGCGCAGTATTTA.

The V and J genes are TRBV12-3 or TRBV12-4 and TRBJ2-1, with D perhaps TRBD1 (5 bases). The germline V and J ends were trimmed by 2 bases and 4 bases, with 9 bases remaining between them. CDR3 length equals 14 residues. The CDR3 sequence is CASSLWSGYNEQFF. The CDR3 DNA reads TGTGCCAGCAGTTTATGGTCAGGGTACAATGAGCAGTTCTTC.

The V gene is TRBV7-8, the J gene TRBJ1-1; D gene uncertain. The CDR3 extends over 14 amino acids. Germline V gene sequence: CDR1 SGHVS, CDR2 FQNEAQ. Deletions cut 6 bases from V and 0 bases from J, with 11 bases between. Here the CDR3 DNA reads TGTGCCAGCAGTTACAGTGGGATGAACACTGAAGCTTTCTTT. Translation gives CASSYSGMNTEAFF.

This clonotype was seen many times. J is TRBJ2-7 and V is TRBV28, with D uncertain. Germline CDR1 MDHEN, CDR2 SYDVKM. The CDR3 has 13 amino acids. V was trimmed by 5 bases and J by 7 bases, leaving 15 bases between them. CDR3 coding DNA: TGTGCCAGCAGTGGGATCCCCGAGGATGAGCAGTACTTC. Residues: CASSGIPEDEQYF.

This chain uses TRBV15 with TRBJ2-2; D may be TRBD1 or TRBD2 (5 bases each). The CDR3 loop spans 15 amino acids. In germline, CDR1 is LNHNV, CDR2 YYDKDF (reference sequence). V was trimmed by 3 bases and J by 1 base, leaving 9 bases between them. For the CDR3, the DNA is TGTGCCACCAGCAGCGGGGCTCAGAACACCGGGGAGCTGTTTTTT. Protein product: CATSSGAQNTGELFF.

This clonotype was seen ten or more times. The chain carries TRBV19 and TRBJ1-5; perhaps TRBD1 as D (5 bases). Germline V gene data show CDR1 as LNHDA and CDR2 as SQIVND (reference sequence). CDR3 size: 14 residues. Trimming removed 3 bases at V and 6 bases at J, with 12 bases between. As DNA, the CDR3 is TGTGCCAGTAGTATTACAGGTCTCGGTCAGCCCCAGCATTTT. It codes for CASSITGLGQPQHF.

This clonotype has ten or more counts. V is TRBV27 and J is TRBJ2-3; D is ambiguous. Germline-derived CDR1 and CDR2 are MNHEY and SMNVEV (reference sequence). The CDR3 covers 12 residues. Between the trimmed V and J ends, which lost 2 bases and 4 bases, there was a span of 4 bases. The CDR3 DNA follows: TGTGCCAGCAGTTTAACCGCAGATACGCAGTATTTT. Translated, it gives CASSLTADTQYF.

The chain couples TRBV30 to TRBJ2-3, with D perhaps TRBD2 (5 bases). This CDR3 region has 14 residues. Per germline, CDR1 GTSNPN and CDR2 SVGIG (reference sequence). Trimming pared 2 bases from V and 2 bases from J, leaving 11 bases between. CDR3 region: CAWSLGLFTDTQYF. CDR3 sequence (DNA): TGTGCCTGGAGTCTTGGACTGTTCACAGATACGCAGTATTTT. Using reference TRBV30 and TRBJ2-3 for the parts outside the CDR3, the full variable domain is SQTIHQWPATLVQPVGSPLSLECTVEGTSNPNLYWYRQAAGRGLQLLFYSVGIGQISSEVPQNLSASRPQDRQFILSSKKLLLSDSGFYLCAWSLGLFTDTQYFGPGTRLTVL.

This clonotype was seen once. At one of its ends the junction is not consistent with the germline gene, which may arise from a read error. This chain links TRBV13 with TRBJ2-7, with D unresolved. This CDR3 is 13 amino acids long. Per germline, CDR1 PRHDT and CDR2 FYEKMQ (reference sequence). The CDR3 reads CANSSKQIYKQYF. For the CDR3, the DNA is TGTGCCAACAGCTCCAAACAAATCTACAAGCAGTACTTC.

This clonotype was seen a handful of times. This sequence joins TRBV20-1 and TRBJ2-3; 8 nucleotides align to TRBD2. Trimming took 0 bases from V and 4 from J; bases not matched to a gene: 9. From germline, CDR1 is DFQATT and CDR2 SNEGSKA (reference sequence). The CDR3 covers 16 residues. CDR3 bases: TGCAGTGCTAGAGATCAACTAGCGGTAATAGCAGATACGCAGTATTTT. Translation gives CSARDQLAVIADTQYF.

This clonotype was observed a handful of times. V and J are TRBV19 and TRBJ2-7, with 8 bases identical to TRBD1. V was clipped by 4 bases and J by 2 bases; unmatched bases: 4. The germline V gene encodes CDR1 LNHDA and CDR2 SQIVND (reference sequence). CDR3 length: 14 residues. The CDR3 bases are TGTGCCAGTAGTAGACAGGGGATGACCTACGAGCAGTACTTC. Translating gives CASSRQGMTYEQYF. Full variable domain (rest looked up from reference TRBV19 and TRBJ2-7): DGGITQSPKYLFRKEGQNVTLSCEQNLNHDAMYWYRQDPGQGLRLIYYSQIVNDFQKGDIAEGYSVSREKKESFPLTVTSAQKNPTAFYLCASSRQGMTYEQYFGPGTRLTVT.

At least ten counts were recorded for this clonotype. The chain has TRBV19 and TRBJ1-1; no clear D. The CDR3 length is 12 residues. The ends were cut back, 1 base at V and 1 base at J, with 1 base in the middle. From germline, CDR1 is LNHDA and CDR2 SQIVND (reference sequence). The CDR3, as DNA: TGTGCCAGTAGTATAGGGAACACTGAAGCTTTCTTT. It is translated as CASSIGNTEAFF.

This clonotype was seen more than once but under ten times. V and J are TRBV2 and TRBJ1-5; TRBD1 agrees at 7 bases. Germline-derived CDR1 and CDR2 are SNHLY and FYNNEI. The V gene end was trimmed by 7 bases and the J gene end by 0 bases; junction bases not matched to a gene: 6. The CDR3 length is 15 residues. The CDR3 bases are TGTGCCAGCACTAAAGGGACAGATAGCAATCAGCCCCAGCATTTT. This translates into CASTKGTDSNQPQHF.

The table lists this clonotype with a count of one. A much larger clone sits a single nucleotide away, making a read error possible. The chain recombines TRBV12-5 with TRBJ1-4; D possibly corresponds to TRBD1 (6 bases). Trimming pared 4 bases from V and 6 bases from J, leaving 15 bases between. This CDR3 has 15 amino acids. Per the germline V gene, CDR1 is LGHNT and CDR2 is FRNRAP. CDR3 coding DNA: TGTGCTAGTGGTTCCTGGGGGCCGTCGGATGAAAAACTGTTTTTT. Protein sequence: CASGSWGPSDEKLFF.

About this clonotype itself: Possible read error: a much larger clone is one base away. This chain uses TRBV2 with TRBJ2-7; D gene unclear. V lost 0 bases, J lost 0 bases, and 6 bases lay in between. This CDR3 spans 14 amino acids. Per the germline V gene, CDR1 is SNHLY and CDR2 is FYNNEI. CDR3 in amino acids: CASSEAWSSYEQYF. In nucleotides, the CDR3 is TGTGCCAGCAGTGAAGCGTGGAGCTCCTACGAGCAGTACTTC.

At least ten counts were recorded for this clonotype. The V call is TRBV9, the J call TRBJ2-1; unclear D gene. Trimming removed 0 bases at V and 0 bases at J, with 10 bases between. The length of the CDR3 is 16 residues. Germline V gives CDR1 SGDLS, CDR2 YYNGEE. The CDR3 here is CASSVEVLSSYNEQFF. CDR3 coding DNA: TGTGCCAGCAGCGTAGAAGTCCTGAGCTCCTACAATGAGCAGTTCTTC.

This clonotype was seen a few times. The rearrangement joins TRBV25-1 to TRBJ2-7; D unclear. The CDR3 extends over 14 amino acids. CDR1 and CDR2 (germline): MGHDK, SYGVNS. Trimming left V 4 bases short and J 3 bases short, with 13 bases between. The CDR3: CASSGVRAYYEQYF. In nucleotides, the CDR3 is TGTGCCAGCAGTGGTGTTAGGGCTTACTACGAGCAGTACTTC.

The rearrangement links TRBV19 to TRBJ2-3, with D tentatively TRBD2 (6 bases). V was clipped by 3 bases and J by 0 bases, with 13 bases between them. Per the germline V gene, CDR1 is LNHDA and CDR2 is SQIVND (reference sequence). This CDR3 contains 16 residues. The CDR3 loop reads CASSITSGPSTDTQYF. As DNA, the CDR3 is TGTGCCAGTAGTATTACAAGCGGGCCTAGCACAGATACGCAGTATTTT.

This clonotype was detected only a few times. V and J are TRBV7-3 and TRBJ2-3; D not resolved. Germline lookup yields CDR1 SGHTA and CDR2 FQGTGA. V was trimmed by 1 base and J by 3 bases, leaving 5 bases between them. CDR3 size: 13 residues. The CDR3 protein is CASSLIPTDTQYF. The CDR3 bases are TGTGCCAGCAGCTTAATTCCTACAGATACGCAGTATTTT.

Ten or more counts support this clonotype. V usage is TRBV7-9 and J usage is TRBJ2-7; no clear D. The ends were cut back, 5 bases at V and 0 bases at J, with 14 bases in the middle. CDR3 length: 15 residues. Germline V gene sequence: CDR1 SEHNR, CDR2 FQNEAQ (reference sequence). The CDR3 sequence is CASSPGLTGSYEQYF. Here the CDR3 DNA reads TGTGCCAGCAGCCCCGGCCTGACCGGCTCCTACGAGCAGTACTTC.

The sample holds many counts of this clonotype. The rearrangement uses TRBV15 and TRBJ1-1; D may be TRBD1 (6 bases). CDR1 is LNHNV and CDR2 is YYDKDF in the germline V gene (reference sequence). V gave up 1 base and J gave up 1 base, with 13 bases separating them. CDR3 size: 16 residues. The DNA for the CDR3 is TGTGCCACCAGCAGAGTAGGTGGACAGCCGAACACTGAAGCTTTCTTT. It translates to CATSRVGGQPNTEAFF.

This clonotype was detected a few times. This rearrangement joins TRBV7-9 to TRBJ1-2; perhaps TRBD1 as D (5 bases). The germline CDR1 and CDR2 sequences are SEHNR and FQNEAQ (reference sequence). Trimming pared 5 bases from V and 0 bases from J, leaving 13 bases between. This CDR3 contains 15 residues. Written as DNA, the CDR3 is TGTGCCAGCAGCCCTCGACAGACTACTAACTATGGCTACACCTTC. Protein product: CASSPRQTTNYGYTF.

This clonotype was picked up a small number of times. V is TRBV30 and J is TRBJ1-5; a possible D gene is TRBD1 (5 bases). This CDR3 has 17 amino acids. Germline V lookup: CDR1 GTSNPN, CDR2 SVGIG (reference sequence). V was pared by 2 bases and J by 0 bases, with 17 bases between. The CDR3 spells CAWSPGTGGFSNQPQHF. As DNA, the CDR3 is TGTGCCTGGAGTCCTGGGACCGGGGGTTTTAGCAATCAGCCCCAGCATTTT.

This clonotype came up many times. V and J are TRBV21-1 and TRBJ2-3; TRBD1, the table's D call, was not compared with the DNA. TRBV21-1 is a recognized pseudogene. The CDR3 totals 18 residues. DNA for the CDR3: TGTGCCAGCAGCAAAAGGGGGCGGGGACAGGTGTCCACAGATACGCAGTATTTT. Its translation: CASSKRGRGQVSTDTQYF.

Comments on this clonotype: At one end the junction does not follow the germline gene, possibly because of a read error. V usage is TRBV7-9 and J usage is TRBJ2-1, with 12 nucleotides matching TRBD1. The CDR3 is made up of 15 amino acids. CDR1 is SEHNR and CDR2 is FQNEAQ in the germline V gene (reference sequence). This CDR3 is CASSPGTGGLHEQIF. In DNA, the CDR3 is TGTGCCAGCAGCCCCGGGACAGGGGGCTTACATGAGCAGATCTTC.

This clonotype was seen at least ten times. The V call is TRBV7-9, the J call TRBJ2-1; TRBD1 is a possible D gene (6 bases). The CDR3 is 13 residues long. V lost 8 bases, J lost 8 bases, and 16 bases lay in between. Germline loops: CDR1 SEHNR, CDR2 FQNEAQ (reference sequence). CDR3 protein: CASGGQLFDEQFF. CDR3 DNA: TGTGCCAGCGGAGGACAGCTTTTCGATGAGCAGTTCTTC.

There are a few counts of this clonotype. CDR3 amino acids: CSARDSGQGRLYEQYF. CDR3 sequence (DNA): TGCAGTGCTAGAGATTCCGGGCAGGGTAGGTTATACGAGCAGTACTTC. The chain is built from TRBV20-1 and TRBJ2-7; D possibly corresponds to TRBD1 (5 bases). This CDR3 region has 16 residues. Germline V lookup: CDR1 DFQATT, CDR2 SNEGSKA (reference sequence). V gave up 0 bases and J gave up 4 bases, with 19 bases separating them.

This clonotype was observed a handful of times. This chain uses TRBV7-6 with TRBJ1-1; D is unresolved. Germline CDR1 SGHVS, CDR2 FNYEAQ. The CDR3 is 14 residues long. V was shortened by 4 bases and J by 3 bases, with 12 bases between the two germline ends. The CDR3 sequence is CASSSGSGDTEAFF. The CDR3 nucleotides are TGTGCCAGCAGCTCCGGCTCCGGGGACACTGAAGCTTTCTTT. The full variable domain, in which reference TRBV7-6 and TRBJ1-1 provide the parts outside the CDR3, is GAGVSQSPRYKVTKRGQDVALRCDPISGHVSLYWYRQALGQGPEFLTYFNYEAQQDKSGLPNDRFSAERPEGSISTLTIQRTEQRDSAMYRCASSSGSGDTEAFFGQGTRLTVV.

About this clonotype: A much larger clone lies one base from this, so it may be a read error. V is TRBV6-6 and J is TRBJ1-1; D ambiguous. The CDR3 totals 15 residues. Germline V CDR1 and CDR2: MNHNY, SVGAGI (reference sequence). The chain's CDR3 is CASSYSGIQYTEALF. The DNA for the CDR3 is TGTGCCAGCAGTTACTCGGGGATTCAGTACACTGAAGCTCTCTTT.